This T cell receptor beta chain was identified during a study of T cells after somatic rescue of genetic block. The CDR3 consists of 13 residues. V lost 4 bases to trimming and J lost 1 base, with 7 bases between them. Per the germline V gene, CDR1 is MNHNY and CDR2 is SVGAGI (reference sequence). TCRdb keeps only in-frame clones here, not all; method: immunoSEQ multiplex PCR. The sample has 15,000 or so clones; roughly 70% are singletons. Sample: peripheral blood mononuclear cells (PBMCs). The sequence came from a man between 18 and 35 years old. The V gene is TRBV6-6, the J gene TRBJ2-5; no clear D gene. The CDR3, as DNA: TGTGCCAGCAGTTCGGTGAGCCAAGAGACCCAGTACTTC. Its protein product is CASSSVSQETQYF.